The rows below give T cell receptor beta chains drawn from one sample of a study of T cells in Graves' hyperthyroidism and ophthalmopathy. TCRdb used MiXCR to reprocess the multiplex PCR reads, holding one entry per CDR3 protein. The sample lists roughly 700,000 distinct CDR3 sequences, about a third occurring once. Sequencing was carried out using blood. The receptors originated from a woman between 40 and 55 years old with Graves' hyperthyroidism. CDR3s include the opening cysteine and the closing phenylalanine or tryptophan. Each record gives: CDR3 length, V gene, J gene, D gene, clone size, CDR3 protein, CDR3 DNA. D genes are given only for firm matches. The size field is filled for only some rows; it gives once, few, many or a size class.

len: 15
v_gene: TRBV7-2
j_gene: TRBJ2-3
d_gene: NA
abundance: NA
CDR3aa: CASSLEGGVPDTQYF
CDR3nt: TGTGCCAGCAGCTTAGAGGGGGGGGTCCCAGATACGCAGTATTTT

len: 15
v_gene: TRBV7-9
j_gene: TRBJ2-7
d_gene: NA
abundance: many
CDR3aa: CASSLALRSSYEQYF
CDR3nt: TGTGCCAGCAGCTTAGCCCTCCGGAGCTCCTACGAGCAGTACTTC

len: 16
v_gene: TRBV29-1
j_gene: TRBJ1-1
d_gene: NA
abundance: many
CDR3aa: CSVSGIPKGMNTEAFF
CDR3nt: TGCAGCGTCTCAGGGATCCCAAAAGGGATGAACACTGAAGCTTTCTTT

len: 14
v_gene: TRBV6-5
j_gene: TRBJ2-5
d_gene: NA
abundance: NA
CDR3aa: CASSNGQGRETQYF
CDR3nt: TGTGCCAGCAGCAACGGGCAGGGGCGGGAGACCCAGTACTTC

len: 17
v_gene: TRBV19
j_gene: TRBJ1-5
d_gene: TRBD1
abundance: NA
CDR3aa: CASRGQGNRVGNQPQHF
CDR3nt: TGTGCCAGCCGGGGACAGGGGAATAGGGTTGGCAATCAGCCCCAGCATTTT

len: 11
v_gene: TRBV5-5
j_gene: TRBJ1-2
d_gene: NA
abundance: many
CDR3aa: CASSLDGGYTF
CDR3nt: TGTGCCAGCAGCCTCGACGGTGGCTACACCTTC

len: 13
v_gene: TRBV27
j_gene: TRBJ2-7
d_gene: NA
abundance: NA
CDR3aa: CATWKIGAYEQYF
CDR3nt: TGTGCCACCTGGAAGATCGGGGCCTACGAGCAGTACTTC

len: 15
v_gene: TRBV9
j_gene: TRBJ2-2
d_gene: NA
abundance: NA
CDR3aa: CASSVKGPNTGELFF
CDR3nt: TGTGCCAGCAGCGTAAAGGGACCGAACACCGGGGAGCTGTTTTTT

len: 18
v_gene: TRBV11-2
j_gene: TRBJ2-7
d_gene: NA
abundance: NA
CDR3aa: CASSPRPTGSGSSYEQYF
CDR3nt: TGTGCCAGCAGCCCCAGACCTACAGGGTCCGGGAGCTCCTACGAGCAGTACTTC

len: 14
v_gene: TRBV28
j_gene: TRBJ1-2
d_gene: NA
abundance: NA
CDR3aa: CASSLSQGRHGYTF
CDR3nt: TGTGCCAGCAGTTTATCACAGGGCCGCCATGGCTACACCTTC

len: 14
v_gene: TRBV12-3/TRBV12-4
j_gene: TRBJ2-6
d_gene: NA
abundance: many
CDR3aa: CASSFGTGANVLTF
CDR3nt: TGTGCCAGCAGTTTTGGTACTGGGGCCAACGTCCTGACTTTC

len: 15
v_gene: TRBV5-6
j_gene: TRBJ1-6
d_gene: NA
abundance: few
CDR3aa: CASSSGTGYFSPLHF
CDR3nt: TGTGCCAGCAGCTCCGGGACGGGGTATTTTTCACCCCTCCACTTT

len: 12
v_gene: TRBV7-2
j_gene: TRBJ1-1
d_gene: NA
abundance: few
CDR3aa: CASSQGPQGTFF
CDR3nt: TGTGCCAGCAGCCAAGGACCCCAAGGGACTTTCTTT

len: 15
v_gene: TRBV5-1
j_gene: TRBJ1-4
d_gene: TRBD1
abundance: many
CDR3aa: CASSFSGTDGEKLFF
CDR3nt: TGCGCCAGCAGCTTTTCCGGGACAGACGGTGAAAAACTGTTTTTT

len: 16
v_gene: TRBV7-9
j_gene: TRBJ2-5
d_gene: TRBD1
abundance: NA
CDR3aa: CASSPRGQGDGETQYF
CDR3nt: TGTGCCAGCAGCCCAAGGGGTCAGGGGGATGGGGAGACCCAGTACTTC